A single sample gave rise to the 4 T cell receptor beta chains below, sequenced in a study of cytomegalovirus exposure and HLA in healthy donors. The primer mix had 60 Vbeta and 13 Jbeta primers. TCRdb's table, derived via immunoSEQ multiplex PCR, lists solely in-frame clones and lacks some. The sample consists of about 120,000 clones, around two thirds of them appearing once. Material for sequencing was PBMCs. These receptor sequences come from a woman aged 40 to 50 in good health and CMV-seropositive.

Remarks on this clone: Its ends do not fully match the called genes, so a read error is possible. The CDR3 here is CASSHRERGYGYPF. The CDR3 DNA reads as TGTGCCAGCAGCCATCGGGAGAGGGGCTATGGCTACCCCTTC. The rearrangement links TRBV4-2 to TRBJ1-2; D perhaps matches TRBD1 (5 bases). The CDR3 is 14 residues long. Germline V CDR1 and CDR2: LGHNA, YNFKEQ.

The DNA for the CDR3 is TGCAGCGCCTCCGAGGCTAGCGGGGTCTACGAGCAGTACTTC. Protein: CSASEASGVYEQYF. This chain connects TRBV29-1 to TRBJ2-7; 9 nucleotides align to TRBD2. The germline V gene has CDR1 SQVTM and CDR2 ANQGSEA. This CDR3 contains 14 residues. The V and J ends lost 7 bases and 3 bases, in that order; junction bases with no gene match: 10.

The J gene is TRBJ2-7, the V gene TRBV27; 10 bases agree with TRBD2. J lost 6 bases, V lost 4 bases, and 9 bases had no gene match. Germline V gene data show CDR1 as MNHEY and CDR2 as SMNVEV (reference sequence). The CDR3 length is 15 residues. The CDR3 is CASSSLLAGAAEQYF. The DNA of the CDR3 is TGTGCCAGCAGTTCGCTTCTAGCGGGAGCAGCCGAGCAGTACTTC.

CDR3 loop: CASSPMRPVGNQPQHF. DNA for the CDR3: TGTGCCAGTTCACCGATGAGGCCAGTAGGCAATCAGCCCCAGCATTTT. The chain has TRBV19 and TRBJ1-5, with D uncertain. Between the trimmed V and J ends, which lost 8 bases and 2 bases, there was a span of 19 bases. This CDR3 region has 16 residues. The V gene's germline CDR1 is LNHDA and CDR2 SQIVND (reference sequence).